What follows describes a single T cell receptor (beta chain). The antigen is unknown. These data originate in a study of cytomegalovirus exposure and HLA in healthy donors. CDR1 is MNHEY, CDR2 SVGAGI, per germline. Losses at the gene ends were 8 bases for V and 3 bases for J; bases not matched to a gene: 7. There are 13 residues in the CDR3. PCR used 60 Vbeta primers and 13 Jbeta primers. Produced via immunoSEQ multiplex PCR; TCRdb's table is partial and in-frame only. The table counts about 140,000 clones; 0.85% to 1% lies in the top ten. Findings of the study overall: Analyses of presence/absence relied on an assumption of roughly uniform sequencing depth across donors. Cytomegalovirus-associated status was assigned to approximately 160 TCR beta chains.

Sequenced material: PBMCs. The clonotype was recovered from a male donor in good health and CMV-seronegative. The chain carries TRBV6-5 and TRBJ2-7; 7 bases map to TRBD1. The CDR3 DNA follows: TGTGCCAGCCACCCTCGGGACAGCTACGAGCAGTACTTC. Protein sequence: CASHPRDSYEQYF.